This T cell receptor (beta chain) emerged from a study of PD-1 blockade in classical Hodgkin lymphoma. General study points: A reduction in baseline TCR diversity was reportedly seen in newly diagnosed patients relative to healthy donors. Nivolumab initiation under 1 year post-ASCT meant exclusion.

Per germline, CDR1 KGHSH and CDR2 LQKENI. Trimming stripped 2 bases from V and 5 bases from J, with 10 bases between. This CDR3 has 14 residues. Some clones are missing from TCRdb's copy, which holds only in-frame ones; the method was immunoSEQ multiplex PCR. The sample has 20,000 to 25,000 clones, about three quarters seen once. A word on this clone: Its cognate antigen is unknown.

Specified time point: cycle 4 day 1 (C4D1), after around six weeks of nivolumab. Each and every patient relapsed after autologous stem cell transplantation, and patients got differing brentuximab vedotin exposure. The rearrangement uses TRBV18 and TRBJ2-1, with D hard to call. This specimen was peripheral blood mononuclear cells (PBMCs), taken before the fourth cycle of nivolumab. The receptor was isolated from a human donor with classical Hodgkin lymphoma. The CDR3 is CASSPRTENNEQFF. CDR3 nucleotide sequence: TGTGCCAGCTCACCAAGGACGGAGAACAATGAGCAGTTCTTC.